The clone carrying this T cell receptor beta chain was recorded many times. The antigen remains unidentified. TCRdb re-derived calls from the RACE reads in MiXCR, one entry per CDR3 protein. This sample has around 120,000 distinct CDR3 sequences, with approximately 14% found just once. The CDR3 loop spans 14 amino acids. The V gene end was trimmed by 3 bases and the J gene end by 4 bases; junction bases not matched to a gene: 7. Germline V gene data show CDR1 as SQVTM and CDR2 as ANQGSEA. This specimen belongs to a study of human T cells and chemical hapten exposure. Across the whole study: Investigators sensitized about 2 cm by about 2 cm of upper inner arm skin with 2% DPC. Patch testing was performed with 0.01% DPC on the upper back, with reading at 6 days. Findings and limits, study-wide: With regard to DPC sensitization, TCRs above 1 in 1000 frequency did not change.

Time point of the sample: patch test 1, 2 weeks after DPC sensitization. Treatment of the sample: therapeutic diphenylcyclopropenone sensitization with weekly scalp DPC. Each patch-test visit's blood sample preceded patch application. The sequence was obtained from a young man with alopecia areata. Some clones in this sample may be carry-over from other donors' samples. The V call is TRBV29-1, the J call TRBJ1-1; 8 bases agree with TRBD1. The starting material was whole blood, obtained in connection with sensitization to the hapten diphenylcyclopropenone (DPC). Here the CDR3 DNA reads TGCAGCGTTGAGCGGACAGGGATGGTCACTGAAGCTTTCTTT. Translating gives CSVERTGMVTEAFF.